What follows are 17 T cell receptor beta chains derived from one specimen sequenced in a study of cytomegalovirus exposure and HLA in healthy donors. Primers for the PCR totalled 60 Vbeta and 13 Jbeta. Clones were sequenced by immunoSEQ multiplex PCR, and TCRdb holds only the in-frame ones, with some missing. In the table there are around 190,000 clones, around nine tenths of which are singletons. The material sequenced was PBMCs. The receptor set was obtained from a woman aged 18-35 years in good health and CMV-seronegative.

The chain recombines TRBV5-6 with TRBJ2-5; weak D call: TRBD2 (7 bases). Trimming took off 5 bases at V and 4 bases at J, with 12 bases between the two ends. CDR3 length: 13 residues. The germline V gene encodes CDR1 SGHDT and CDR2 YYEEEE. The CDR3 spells CASRWGGRETQYF. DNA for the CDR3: TGTGCCAGCAGATGGGGGGGCCGAGAGACCCAGTACTTC.

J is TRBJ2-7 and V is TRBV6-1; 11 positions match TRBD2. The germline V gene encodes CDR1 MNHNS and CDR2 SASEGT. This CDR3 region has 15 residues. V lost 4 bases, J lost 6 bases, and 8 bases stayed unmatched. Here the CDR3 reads CASSGTPGLAVEQYF. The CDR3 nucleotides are TGTGCCAGCAGTGGAACTCCGGGACTAGCGGTCGAGCAGTACTTC.

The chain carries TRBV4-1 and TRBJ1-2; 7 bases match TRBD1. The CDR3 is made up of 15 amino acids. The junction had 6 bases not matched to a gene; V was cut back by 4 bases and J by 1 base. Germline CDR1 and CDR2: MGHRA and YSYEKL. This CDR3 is CASSRETGFNYGYTF. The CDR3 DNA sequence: TGCGCCAGCAGCCGAGAGACAGGGTTTAACTATGGCTACACCTTC.

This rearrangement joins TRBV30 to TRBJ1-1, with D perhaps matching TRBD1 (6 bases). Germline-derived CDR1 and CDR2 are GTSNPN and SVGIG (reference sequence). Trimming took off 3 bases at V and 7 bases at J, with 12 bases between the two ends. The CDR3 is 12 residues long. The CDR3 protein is CAWRARGSEAFF. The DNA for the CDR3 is TGTGCCTGGAGGGCGAGGGGGAGTGAAGCTTTCTTT. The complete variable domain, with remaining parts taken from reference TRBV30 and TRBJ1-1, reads SQTIHQWPATLVQPVGSPLSLECTVEGTSNPNLYWYRQAAGRGLQLLFYSVGIGQISSEVPQNLSASRPQDRQFILSSKKLLLSDSGFYLCAWRARGSEAFFGQGTRLTVV.

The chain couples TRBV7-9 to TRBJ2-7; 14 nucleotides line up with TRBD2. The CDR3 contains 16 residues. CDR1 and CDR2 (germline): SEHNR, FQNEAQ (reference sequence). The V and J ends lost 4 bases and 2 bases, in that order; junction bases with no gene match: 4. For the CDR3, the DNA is TGTGCCAGCAGCTCGACTAGCGGGAGGGCTACCTACGAGCAGTACTTC. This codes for CASSSTSGRATYEQYF.

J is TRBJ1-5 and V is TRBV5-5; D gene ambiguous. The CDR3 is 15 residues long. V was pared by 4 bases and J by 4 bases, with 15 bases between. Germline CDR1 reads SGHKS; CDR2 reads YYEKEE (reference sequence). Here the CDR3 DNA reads TGTGCCAGCAGCACTCTAGAATCCCCGAATCAGCCCCAGCATTTT. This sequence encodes CASSTLESPNQPQHF.

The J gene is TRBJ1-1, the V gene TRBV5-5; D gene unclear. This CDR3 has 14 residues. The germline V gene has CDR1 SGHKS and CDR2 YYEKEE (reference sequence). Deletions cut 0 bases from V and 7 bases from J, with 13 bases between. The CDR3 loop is CASSLGAGGGEAFF. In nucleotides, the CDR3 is TGTGCCAGCAGCTTGGGGGCAGGAGGAGGTGAAGCTTTCTTT.

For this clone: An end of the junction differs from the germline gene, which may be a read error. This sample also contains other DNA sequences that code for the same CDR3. In DNA, the CDR3 is TGCAGCGCTACCAACTACGAGCAGTACTTC. Translated: CSATNYEQYF. The chain joins TRBV20-1 to TRBJ2-7, with D unresolved. Germline CDR1 reads DFQATT; CDR2 reads SNEGSKA (reference sequence). The CDR3 length is 10 residues.

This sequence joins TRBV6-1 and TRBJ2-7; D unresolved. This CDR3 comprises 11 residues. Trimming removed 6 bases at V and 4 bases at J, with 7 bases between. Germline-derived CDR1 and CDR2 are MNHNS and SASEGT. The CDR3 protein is CASRIGYEQYF. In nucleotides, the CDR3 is TGTGCCAGCAGGATCGGTTACGAGCAGTACTTC.

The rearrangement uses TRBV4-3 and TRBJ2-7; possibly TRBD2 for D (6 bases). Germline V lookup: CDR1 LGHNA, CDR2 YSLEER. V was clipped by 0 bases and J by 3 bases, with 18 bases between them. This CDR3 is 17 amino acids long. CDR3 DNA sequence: TGCGCCAGCAGCCAAGATTGGAGGAATAGCGGTCGCTACGAGCAGTACTTC. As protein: CASSQDWRNSGRYEQYF.

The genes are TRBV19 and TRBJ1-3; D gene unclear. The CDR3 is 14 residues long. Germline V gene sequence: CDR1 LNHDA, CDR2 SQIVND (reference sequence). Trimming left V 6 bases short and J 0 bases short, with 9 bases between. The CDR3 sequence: CASRSLSSGNTIYF. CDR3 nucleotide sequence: TGTGCCAGTAGAAGCCTTAGCTCTGGAAACACCATATATTTT.

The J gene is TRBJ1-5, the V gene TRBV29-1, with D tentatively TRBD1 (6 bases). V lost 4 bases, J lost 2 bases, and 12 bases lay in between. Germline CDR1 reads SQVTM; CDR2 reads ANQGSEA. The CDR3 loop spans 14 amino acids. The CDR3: CSVGEQGGNQPQHF. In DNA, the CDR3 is TGCAGCGTTGGAGAACAGGGAGGCAATCAGCCCCAGCATTTT.

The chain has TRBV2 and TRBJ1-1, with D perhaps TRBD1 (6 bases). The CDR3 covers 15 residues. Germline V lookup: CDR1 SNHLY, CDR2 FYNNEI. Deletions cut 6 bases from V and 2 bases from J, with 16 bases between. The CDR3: CASSAVGTFNTEAFF. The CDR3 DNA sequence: TGTGCCAGCAGCGCCGTCGGGACATTTAACACTGAAGCTTTCTTT.

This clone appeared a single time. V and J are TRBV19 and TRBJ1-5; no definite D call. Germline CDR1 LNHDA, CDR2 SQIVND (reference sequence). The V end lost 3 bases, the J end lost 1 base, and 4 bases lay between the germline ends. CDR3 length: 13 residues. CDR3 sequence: CASSMGSNQPQHF. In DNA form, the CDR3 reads TGTGCCAGTAGTATGGGCAGCAATCAGCCCCAGCATTTT. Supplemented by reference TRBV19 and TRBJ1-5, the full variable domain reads DGGITQSPKYLFRKEGQNVTLSCEQNLNHDAMYWYRQDPGQGLRLIYYSQIVNDFQKGDIAEGYSVSREKKESFPLTVTSAQKNPTAFYLCASSMGSNQPQHFGDGTRLSIL.

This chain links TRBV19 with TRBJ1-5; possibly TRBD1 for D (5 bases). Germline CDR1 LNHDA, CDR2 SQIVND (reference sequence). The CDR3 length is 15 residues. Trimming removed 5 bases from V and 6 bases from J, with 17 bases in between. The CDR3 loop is CASSPGEGLGQPQHF. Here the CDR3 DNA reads TGTGCCAGTAGTCCGGGGGAGGGTTTGGGTCAGCCCCAGCATTTT.

CDR3 protein: CASSLPSGTGKETQYF. Written as DNA, the CDR3 is TGTGCCAGCAGCTTACCCTCGGGGACAGGGAAAGAGACCCAGTACTTC. The chain links TRBV7-9 to TRBJ2-5, with 9 bases identical to TRBD1. After removal of 2 bases from V and 3 bases from J, the junction contained 7 bases not matched to a gene. The CDR3 runs to 16 residues. Germline assignment: CDR1 SEHNR and CDR2 FQNEAQ (reference sequence).

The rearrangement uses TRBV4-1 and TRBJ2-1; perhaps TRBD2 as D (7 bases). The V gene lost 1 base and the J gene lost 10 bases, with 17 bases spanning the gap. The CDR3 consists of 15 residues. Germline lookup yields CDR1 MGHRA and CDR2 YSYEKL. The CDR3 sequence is CASSQVRGGSLEQFF. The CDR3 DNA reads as TGCGCCAGCAGCCAAGTTAGGGGGGGGAGCCTCGAGCAGTTCTTC.